The next 29 T cell receptor beta chains were all read from a single sample in a study of regulatory T cells in long-lasting Graves disease. Researchers made TCR beta libraries by using iRepertoire HTBI primers and running Arm-PCR on CDR3 regions. MiXCR, applied by TCRdb to the multiplex PCR reads, yields one record per CDR3 protein. In the table there are 300,000 to 400,000 distinct CDR3 sequences, less than 20% of which are singletons. Described time point: persistent/refractory GD, antithyroid drugs over 5 years with positive TRAb. Making the TCR library involved RNA that had been extracted from PBMCs. The sample was peripheral blood mononuclear cells (PBMCs), taken when the disease was refractory, from a patient treated with antithyroid drugs. The receptor set was obtained from a female donor with Graves disease.

This clonotype was recorded at least ten times. The J gene is TRBJ2-7, the V gene TRBV6-1; TRBD1 is a possible D gene (5 bases). The CDR3 consists of 15 residues. Germline CDR1 reads MNHNS; CDR2 reads SASEGT. V was cut by 6 bases and J by 2 bases, with 17 bases left in between. In DNA, the CDR3 is TGTGCCAGCAGGGTATTTGAGACAGTTACCTACGAGCAGTACTTC. Amino acids: CASRVFETVTYEQYF.

The sample holds many counts of this clonotype. The rearrangement links TRBV7-4 to TRBJ1-5, with a weak D call TRBD1 (6 bases). The ends were cut back, 4 bases at V and 1 base at J, with 20 bases in the middle. Germline CDR1 SGHVT, CDR2 SQSDAQ. CDR3 length: 18 residues. The CDR3 spells CASSSWTVRPSSNQPQHF. CDR3 nucleotides: TGTGCCAGCAGCTCGTGGACAGTCCGACCTTCAAGCAATCAGCCCCAGCATTTT. The full variable domain, completed using reference TRBV7-4 and TRBJ1-5, is GAGVSQSPRYKVAKRGRDVALRCDSISGHVTLYWYRQTLGQGSEVLTYSQSDAQRDKSGRPSGRFSAERPERSVSTLKIQRTEQGDSAVYLCASSSWTVRPSSNQPQHFGDGTRLSIL.

This chain joins TRBV12-3 or TRBV12-4 and TRBJ2-2; D gene uncertain. The CDR3 loop spans 16 amino acids. V was trimmed by 5 bases and J by 6 bases, leaving 19 bases between them. CDR3 in DNA: TGTGCCAGCAGTCCCTCAGCCCTCCCCCTCTCCGGGGAGCTGTTTTTT. It encodes CASSPSALPLSGELFF.

V usage is TRBV19 and J usage is TRBJ1-1, with unresolved D. Between the trimmed V and J ends, which lost 3 bases and 1 base, there was a span of 6 bases. The germline V gene has CDR1 LNHDA and CDR2 SQIVND (reference sequence). This CDR3 region has 13 residues. Here the CDR3 DNA reads TGTGCCAGTAGTATTAAGTGGAACACTGAAGCTTTCTTT. The encoded protein is CASSIKWNTEAFF.

In its sample, this clonotype was seen many times. The V call is TRBV28, the J call TRBJ2-5, with 12 bases fitting TRBD2. J gave up 7 bases and V 1 base, and 10 bases lay outside the gene matches. Germline values: CDR1 MDHEN, CDR2 SYDVKM. The CDR3 spans 17 residues. As DNA, the CDR3 is TGTGCCAGCAGTTTATATTCCGGGCTAGCGGGAGGGTCGACCCAGTACTTC. This translates into CASSLYSGLAGGSTQYF.

This clonotype was found many times. The chain links TRBV12-3 or TRBV12-4 to TRBJ1-4; 11 bases agree with TRBD1. The CDR3 covers 14 residues. After removal of 4 bases from V and 8 bases from J, the junction contained 3 bases not matched to a gene. CDR3 in DNA: TGTGCCAGCAGTTGGGGACAGGGGGGGGAAAAACTGTTTTTT. Translated, it gives CASSWGQGGEKLFF.

This clonotype has ten or more counts. The V gene is TRBV2, the J gene TRBJ2-2; D gene unclear. This CDR3 contains 14 residues. Trimming took off 7 bases at V and 4 bases at J, with 13 bases between the two ends. The germline CDR1 and CDR2 sequences are SNHLY and FYNNEI. CDR3 sequence: CASTRQSLTGELFF. The DNA for the CDR3 is TGTGCCAGCACCAGGCAAAGCCTCACCGGGGAGCTGTTTTTT. The full variable domain, completed using reference TRBV2 and TRBJ2-2, is EPEVTQTPSHQVTQMGQEVILRCVPISNHLYFYWYRQILGQKVEFLVSFYNNEISEKSEIFDDQFSVERPDGSNFTLKIRSTKLEDSAMYFCASTRQSLTGELFFGEGSRLTVL.

The rearrangement joins TRBV19 to TRBJ1-6, with D perhaps TRBD1 (6 bases). The germline V and J ends were trimmed by 3 bases and 6 bases, with 15 bases remaining between them. The germline V gene has CDR1 LNHDA and CDR2 SQIVND (reference sequence). The CDR3 is 16 amino acids. For the CDR3, the DNA is TGTGCCAGTAGTATGGAGGACAGAACGGCTAATTCACCCCTCCACTTT. Amino acid sequence: CASSMEDRTANSPLHF.

The chain joins TRBV4-1 to TRBJ1-6; no reliable D call. The CDR3 is made up of 15 amino acids. Germline V CDR1 and CDR2: MGHRA, YSYEKL. Deletions cut 2 bases from V and 13 bases from J, with 18 bases between. As DNA, the CDR3 is TGCGCCAGCAGCCAACCATACCCACCGGTAGCGCCCCTCCACTTT. Its translation is CASSQPYPPVAPLHF.

This clonotype appeared many times. The chain uses TRBV6-5 and TRBJ1-1; D remains unclear. The length of the CDR3 is 16 residues. From germline, CDR1 is MNHEY and CDR2 SVGAGI. V lost 2 bases to trimming and J lost 3 bases, with 16 bases between them. CDR3 residues: CASSYDTGRKDTEAFF. DNA for the CDR3: TGTGCCAGCAGTTACGATACGGGGAGGAAGGACACTGAAGCTTTCTTT.

This clonotype was counted only a few times. The gene calls are TRBV18 and TRBJ2-4, with 8 nucleotides matching TRBD2. J gave up 0 bases and V 3 bases, and 4 bases lay outside the gene matches. The CDR3 contains 16 residues. Germline CDR1 KGHSH, CDR2 LQKENI. The CDR3 nucleotides are TGTGCCAGCTCACCCACTAGCGGAATAGCCAAAAACATTCAGTACTTC. It codes for CASSPTSGIAKNIQYF.

This clonotype was recorded at least ten times. The CDR3 spells CASGNRGSDTEAFF. The CDR3 coding sequence is TGTGCCAGCGGCAACAGGGGCTCTGACACTGAAGCTTTCTTT. V and J are TRBV28 and TRBJ1-1; 7 bases line up with TRBD1. The V and J ends lost 8 bases and 3 bases, in that order; junction bases with no gene match: 9. The germline V gene has CDR1 MDHEN and CDR2 SYDVKM. This CDR3 spans 14 amino acids.

This clonotype was counted only a few times. The chain joins TRBV20-1 to TRBJ2-6; maybe TRBD1 (6 bases). Trimming left V 5 bases short and J 0 bases short, with 14 bases between. CDR3 size: 16 residues. Germline CDR1 reads DFQATT; CDR2 reads SNEGSKA (reference sequence). This CDR3 reads CSARDKYYSGANVLTF. CDR3 in DNA: TGCAGTGCTCGGGACAAATATTACTCTGGGGCCAACGTCCTGACTTTC.

J is TRBJ1-2 and V is TRBV10-3; D gene uncertain. This CDR3 is built from 17 residues. V lost 3 bases and J lost 0, with 17 bases in between. Germline CDR1 ENHRY, CDR2 SYGVKD. CDR3 DNA sequence: TGTGCCATCAGTGACCCCTCGGGGAGGGAAGCTAACTATGGCTACACCTTC. Its translation is CAISDPSGREANYGYTF.

This clonotype was recorded a few times. The J gene is TRBJ1-2, the V gene TRBV11-3, with 10 bases aligning to TRBD1. Germline values: CDR1 SGHNT, CDR2 YENEEA. This CDR3 is 15 amino acids long. Losses at the gene ends were 4 bases for V and 4 bases for J; bases not matched to a gene: 6. The chain's CDR3 is CASSSGTGDSYGYTF. The CDR3 DNA reads TGTGCCAGCAGCTCGGGGACAGGGGATAGCTATGGCTACACCTTC.

The J gene is TRBJ2-7, the V gene TRBV5-1, with D tentatively TRBD2 (5 bases). This CDR3 spans 18 amino acids. V was trimmed by 4 bases and J by 0 bases, leaving 23 bases between them. CDR1 and CDR2 (germline): SGHRS, YFSETQ. DNA for the CDR3: TGCGCCAGCAGCCCCTGGACTGGAGCACCCCTCCTCTCCTACGAGCAGTACTTC. This encodes CASSPWTGAPLLSYEQYF.

The sample holds many counts of this clonotype. This sequence joins TRBV18 and TRBJ1-2; D perhaps matches TRBD1 (6 bases). Trimming removed 5 bases from V and 2 bases from J, with 9 bases in between. This CDR3 region has 13 residues. Germline V gene sequence: CDR1 KGHSH, CDR2 LQKENI. The CDR3 DNA sequence: TGTGCCAGCTCAACAGACAGGAACTATGGCTACACCTTC. Its protein is CASSTDRNYGYTF.

This clonotype was found many times. This chain links TRBV6-1 with TRBJ1-4; 9 bases are a match to TRBD1. CDR1 is MNHNS and CDR2 is SASEGT in the germline V gene. This CDR3 has 14 amino acids. The ends lost 5 bases at V and 7 bases at J; junction bases unmatched: 5. This CDR3 is CASSSRDRAEKLFF. CDR3 sequence (DNA): TGTGCCAGCAGTAGCCGGGACAGGGCTGAAAAACTGTTTTTT.

This clonotype was recorded at least ten times. V is TRBV7-8 and J is TRBJ1-5; 7 nucleotides match TRBD1. Trimming removed 0 bases from V and 6 bases from J; junction bases left unmatched: 8. The CDR3 covers 16 residues. CDR1 and CDR2 from the germline V gene are SGHVS and FQNEAQ. CDR3 loop: CASSLAPTGVGQPQHF. The DNA for the CDR3 is TGTGCCAGCAGCTTAGCACCTACAGGGGTCGGTCAGCCCCAGCATTTT.

In its sample, this clonotype was seen many times. The chain carries TRBV3-1 and TRBJ2-2, with D possibly TRBD1 on 6 matching bases. This CDR3 region has 19 residues. Germline CDR1 reads LGHDT; CDR2 reads YNNKEL (reference sequence). V was clipped by 4 bases and J by 2 bases, with 23 bases between them. For the CDR3, the DNA is TGTGCCAGCAGCCCTCGCCCGGGACAACGTACCCCTAACACCGGGGAGCTGTTTTTT. Translated: CASSPRPGQRTPNTGELFF.

This clonotype was found many times. In DNA, the CDR3 is TGTGCCAGCTCGCAGGGGGAAAAACTGTTTTTT. This gives the protein CASSQGEKLFF. This chain joins TRBV7-2 and TRBJ1-4; D possibly corresponds to TRBD1 (6 bases). Trimming took off 8 bases at V and 8 bases at J, with 9 bases between the two ends. Germline values: CDR1 SGHTA, CDR2 FQGNSA. The CDR3 length is 11 residues.

V usage is TRBV12-5 and J usage is TRBJ1-4; the D is unclear. The germline V and J ends were trimmed by 7 bases and 0 bases, with 9 bases remaining between them. Germline V CDR1 and CDR2: LGHNT, FRNRAP. This CDR3 has 14 amino acids. The CDR3 coding sequence is TGTGCTAGTGCGTGGGAAGCAACTAATGAAAAACTGTTTTTT. It encodes CASAWEATNEKLFF.

V is TRBV7-2 and J is TRBJ1-5, with D unresolved. V shed 5 bases and J shed 0 bases, with 11 bases lying between them. This CDR3 is built from 15 residues. CDR1 and CDR2 from the germline V gene are SGHTA and FQGNSA. CDR3 protein: CASSPGRNSNQPQHF. CDR3 DNA sequence: TGTGCCAGCAGCCCCGGACGGAATAGCAATCAGCCCCAGCATTTT.

This clonotype was seen a few times. The J gene is TRBJ1-1, the V gene TRBV4-3, with a possible D match to TRBD1 (5 bases). The CDR3 length is 15 residues. Germline V gene sequence: CDR1 LGHNA, CDR2 YSLEER. Trimming removed 1 base at V and 6 bases at J, with 15 bases between. The CDR3, as DNA: TGCGCCAGCAGCCAAGCTCCGGGGCCGTGGCCTGAAGCTTTCTTT. It translates to CASSQAPGPWPEAFF.

V usage is TRBV12-3 or TRBV12-4 and J usage is TRBJ2-1, with 9 nucleotides matching TRBD1. After removal of 8 bases from V and 6 bases from J, the junction contained 8 bases not matched to a gene. CDR3 length: 14 residues. This CDR3 reads CASRQGGWSNEQFF. As DNA, the CDR3 is TGTGCCAGCCGACAGGGGGGCTGGTCCAATGAGCAGTTCTTC.

V gene TRBV28 combines with J gene TRBJ1-4; 8 nucleotides line up with TRBD1. This CDR3 region has 17 residues. Germline CDR1 is MDHEN and CDR2 is SYDVKM. With 2 bases clipped from V and 8 bases from J, the junction kept 13 bases outside the gene matches. In DNA form, the CDR3 reads TGTGCCAGCAGTTTACTCGGACAGGGTATCGAGAACGAAAAACTGTTTTTT. Encoded protein: CASSLLGQGIENEKLFF.

This clonotype was found many times. V usage is TRBV2 and J usage is TRBJ1-6; D not certain. CDR1 and CDR2 (germline): SNHLY, FYNNEI. V was cut by 2 bases and J by 0 bases, with 14 bases left in between. This CDR3 has 18 residues. The DNA for the CDR3 is TGTGCCAGCAGTGAATATGGAGGGATTCTCTCCTATAATTCACCCCTCCACTTT. Translation gives CASSEYGGILSYNSPLHF.

This clonotype turned up a few times. The chain is built from TRBV14 and TRBJ2-5; D is uncertain. Trimming took off 3 bases at V and 5 bases at J, with 7 bases between the two ends. Germline CDR1 reads SGHDN; CDR2 reads FVKESK. This CDR3 is built from 12 residues. The CDR3 loop is CASSQYRETQYF. The CDR3 DNA reads TGTGCCAGCAGCCAGTATCGGGAGACCCAGTACTTC.

The gene calls are TRBV7-9 and TRBJ1-5; no clear D. The V and J ends lost 4 bases and 7 bases respectively, with 11 bases between them. This CDR3 spans 13 amino acids. Germline V gene data show CDR1 as SEHNR and CDR2 as FQNEAQ (reference sequence). Here the CDR3 reads CASSSGWEQPQHF. The CDR3 DNA sequence: TGTGCCAGCAGCTCGGGGTGGGAACAGCCCCAGCATTTT.